This T cell receptor beta chain came from a study of T cell responses to AZD1222 COVID-19 vaccine. TCRdb's copy holds only in-frame clones and misses some; the assay was immunoSEQ multiplex PCR. The sample contains 150,000 to 200,000 clones, approximately 90% of which appear only once. On this clone: Its antigen is unidentified.

The CDR3 contains 15 residues. Germline assignment: CDR1 SGHTA and CDR2 FQGTGA. V was shortened by 2 bases and J by 8 bases, with 18 bases between the two germline ends. Notes on the study in general: Across spike, vaccine-associated CD4 TCRs were found, dominant at 160-218 and 743-854.

The clonotype was recovered from an adult in good health. This specimen was peripheral blood, taken on day 0 of AZD1222 vaccination. The chain couples TRBV7-3 to TRBJ1-2; D call uncertain. The CDR3 DNA follows: TGTGCCAGCAGCTTACGGGATCCCCAGACAAGCGGCTACACCTTC. Protein: CASSLRDPQTSGYTF.